This T cell receptor (beta chain) stems from a study of cytomegalovirus exposure and HLA in healthy donors (dated by TCRdb to 2017 to 2019). For the wider study: An earlier analysis of around 600 of the donors reported approximately 300 Gb of sequence data and approximately 110 million unique TCR beta sequences from some 180 million T cells. Approximately 300 gigabases of sequencing data and approximately 92 million unique TCR sequences made up an early release that covered 500 to 700 HLA-typed donors. Among the roughly 400 genotyped donors, approximately 81% belonged to the genetic ancestry cluster associated with self-reported Caucasian donors. The study was designed to test whether signatures of past pathogen exposure could be identified by cataloging public T cell receptors. The study used immunosequencing to profile the T cell repertoires of 666 subjects and linked those repertoires to cytomegalovirus serostatus. A separate validation cohort of over 95 different subjects was used in addition to the approximately 670-subject first cohort. The study combined high-throughput TCR immunosequencing, statistical association of individual TCRs with disease status, and machine learning to predict cytomegalovirus infection status. In a later analysis, previously published TCR beta repertoires from 550 to 750 donors were re-analyzed and high-resolution HLA genotyping was added so that TCR occurrence patterns could be studied. Rather than drawing on any new phenotypic data, the later analysis identified candidate immune exposures from TCR beta sequences and the way those sequences occurred across donors. To decide whether each TCR beta V gene segment behaved as functional or pseudogenic, an earlier analysis of 587 of the donors relied on high-throughput TCR beta sequencing. Donor age, sex, ethnicity and CMV serostatus were compiled alongside the repertoire data. A later genetic analysis took genome-wide SNP genotypes for about three fifths of the roughly 670 donors and used that subset as a discovery cohort. Every discovery cohort repertoire had been produced on one sequencing platform. Class I and class II HLA loci were covered by the typing at four-digit resolution. Typing coverage differed by locus: A, B, C, DRB1 and DQB1 were typed in roughly 620-630 donors, DQA1 in 522, DPA1 in over 600, and DPB1 in just under 490. Four to six DR-DQ haplotypes were handled as single units for association and clustering, since linkage in the cohort was strong. Among 300 to 500 genotyped donors of the cohort, an average of around 220,000 unique TCR beta nucleotide sequences was sequenced per donor, of which 15% to 20% were non-productive. What the authors observed across the whole study: Because counts were too low, 15 to 20 rarely observed V segments, including chromosome 9 orphons, were excluded from the earlier analysis of under 650 of the donors. The 87-base-pair reads could not distinguish some IMGT-functional V segments, including TRBV6-2 and TRBV6-3, so those segments were excluded. The sequencing pipeline was judged likely to have produced a cluster of highly shared sequence variants as a technical artifact. A further reported finding was that TCR beta sequences accurately predicted the HLA-A and HLA-B alleles for most subjects in the first cohort. An association between a missense DCLRE1C variant and V-gene and J-gene trimming of TCR beta chains was found in a later genetic analysis and replicated in an independent cohort. A later analysis found that most CMV-associated TCR beta chains appeared HLA-restricted, with HLA associations seemingly driven largely by CMV exposure. Linkage disequilibrium might explain the correlated functional status among segregating V segments, but an unknown experimental factor could not be ruled out. Specific HLA alleles were associated with over 15,000 TCR beta sequences at a false discovery rate of 0.05 in a later analysis. Only TCR beta chains were sequenced in this cohort, and the absence of alpha or paired-chain data limited detectable features. Several of the top co-occurrence clusters appeared to be linked to parvovirus B19, influenza, CMV and Epstein-Barr virus, according to a later analysis. Strong co-occurrence of HLA alleles, especially DR and DQ, made assigning TCR associations to individual alleles difficult. In both the original and validation cohorts, the classifier was reported to diagnose cytomegalovirus status with high specificity and sensitivity. A later analysis found that TCR association rates varied across HLA loci, with DRB1 alleles showing the most associated TCRs and HLA-C alleles the fewest. Sequencing depth was assumed to be roughly uniform across donors in the presence/absence analyses, though that assumption may not hold. HLA typing was unavailable for some donors at each locus, so association tests used only the typed subset. According to the authors, the approach could potentially be generalized to other disease states and immunological phenotypes. In a later analysis, HLA-associated TCR beta chains showed more clonal expansion and lower generation probabilities than non-associated chains that were equally common. A total of 150 to 200 TCR beta chains were listed by the study as associated with cytomegalovirus. In an earlier analysis of some 500 of the donors, most TCR beta V segments appeared in productive rearrangements about 87% or about 30% of the time, broadly matching IMGT annotations. In a later genetic analysis, fewer N-insertions in productive TCRs were reported among donors in an Asian-associated ancestry cluster than the approximately 630-donor mean. Most TCR sequences were seen in very few donors, while some public TCRs were found in many individuals. In vitro tests confirmed that a few of the cytomegalovirus-associated TCR beta chains recognize cytomegalovirus antigens. Immune exposure information for the cohort was limited to CMV serostatus.

The germline V gene gives CDR1 as WSHSY and CDR2 as SAAADI. V loses 8 bases at its end and J loses 6 bases; junction bases beyond the gene matches: 9. From the cysteine through the phenylalanine, the CDR3 covers 14 amino acids. Only the CDR3 DNA stays, 42 bases, in frame from base 1. The cohort was made up of 650 to 700 healthy bone marrow donors. All cohort members were sampled while nominally healthy, although unrecorded immune exposures were likely present. The donor was CMV seropositive and belonged to the group of 270 or so seropositive cohort members. A peripheral blood sample was collected from each donor, and TCR beta sequencing was performed on peripheral blood mononuclear cells. The Qiagen DNeasy Blood Extraction Kit was used to extract genomic DNA from the blood cell samples. To prepare the library, the immunoSEQ multiplex PCR assay was applied. For the multiplex PCR, a mixture combining 60 forward primers for TCR Vbeta segments and 13 reverse primers for TCR Jbeta segments was used. A multiplex PCR assay on genomic DNA amplified the CDR3 region of rearranged TCR beta genes. On the Illumina HiSeq System, the amplified TCR beta libraries were sequenced as 87-base-pair reads. Under the source paper's analysis protocol: A later analysis counted about 80 million unique TCR beta chains across the 600 to 850 repertoires, and some 11 million of these chains were shared by at least two donors. Raw reads were error-corrected and collapsed into unique sequences by a nearest-neighbor algorithm in which closely related sequences were merged to remove PCR and sequencing errors. V, D and J gene segments were assigned by aligning CDR3 sequences to IMGT reference sequences. Each retained sequence needed at least a six-nucleotide match to both a V gene segment and a J gene segment. A rearrangement was called productive if the CDR3 had no stop codons and remained in frame with V and J, and every other rearrangement was called non-productive. Following IMGT convention, CDR3 was defined as the stretch from the second conserved V-encoded cysteine up to the conserved J-encoded phenylalanine. The earlier analysis of a few hundred of the donors excluded any sequence lacking an unambiguous match to a single V gene segment. In an earlier analysis of a few hundred of the donors, V segments were called functional above 56.7% productive rearrangements and were called segregating when the between-donor standard deviation exceeded 5%. To diagnose cytomegalovirus status from the catalog of TCR beta chain sequences, a statistical classification framework was built. V and J gene assignment, in a later analysis, came from comparing TCR nucleotide sequences with IMGT/GENE-DB human TR gene sequences. Using the TCRdist pipeline, a later analysis assigned CDR3 sequences along with most-parsimonious VDJ recombination scenarios. In a later analysis, each TCR beta chain was defined by its CDR3 amino acid sequence together with its V-gene family, and reads lacking a unique V-gene family were excluded. A later analysis removed several hundred highly shared, low-generation-probability nucleotide sequences to deal with suspected cross-contamination and a sequencing artifact. For each public chain, a later analysis derived a clonal expansion index from normalized ranks of inferred template counts within each repertoire. In a later analysis, generation probabilities were computed using a VDJ recombination model fitted to out-of-frame rearrangements, and the results were checked against IGoR. In a later analysis, TCR-TCR, TCR-HLA and TCR-CMV co-occurrence was scored with hypergeometric tests, and a repertoire-size bias correction was applied to TCR pairs. In a later analysis, false discovery rates were estimated by permuting HLA or CMV assignments 20 times. In a later analysis, co-occurring TCRs were grouped with DBSCAN, and TCRdist sequence similarity was added when clustering was performed within HLA-allele-positive subsets. Co-occurrence clustering excluded repertoires with fewer than 30,000 or more than 120,000 public chains, plus five with anomalous nucleotide sharing. Held by TCRdb, this immuneACCESS table contains in-frame sequences only and omits some clones. Under half of the omission traces to an unresolved V gene where checked; the cause of the rest is unknown. Clone size and the V and J calls come from that table; the DNA yielded D and trimming. For this sample the table gives some 100,000 clones, of which approximately 72% were detected only once. The top ten hold around 3.1% of the sample.

About this clone: The specificity of this receptor is unknown. No much larger clone exists at a distance of one base, and base qualities are not known.

The material sequenced was PBMCs. This TCR was recovered from a female donor in good health and CMV-seropositive. The chain was built from TRBV10-2 and TRBJ2-5; the central 10 bases match TRBD1. CDR3 region: CASASRDRGQTQYF. The bases read TGCGCCAGCGCGAGCCGGGACAGGGGACAGACCCAGTACTTC.